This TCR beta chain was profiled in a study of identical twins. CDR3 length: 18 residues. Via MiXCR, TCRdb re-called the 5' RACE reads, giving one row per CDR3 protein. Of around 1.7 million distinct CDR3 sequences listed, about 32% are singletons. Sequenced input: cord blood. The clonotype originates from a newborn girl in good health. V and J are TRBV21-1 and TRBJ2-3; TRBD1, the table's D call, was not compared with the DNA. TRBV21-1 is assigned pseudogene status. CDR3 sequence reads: CASSKGGQPGLATDTQYF. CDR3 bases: TGTGCCAGCAGCAAAGGAGGCCAACCGGGACTAGCCACAGATACGCAGTATTTT.